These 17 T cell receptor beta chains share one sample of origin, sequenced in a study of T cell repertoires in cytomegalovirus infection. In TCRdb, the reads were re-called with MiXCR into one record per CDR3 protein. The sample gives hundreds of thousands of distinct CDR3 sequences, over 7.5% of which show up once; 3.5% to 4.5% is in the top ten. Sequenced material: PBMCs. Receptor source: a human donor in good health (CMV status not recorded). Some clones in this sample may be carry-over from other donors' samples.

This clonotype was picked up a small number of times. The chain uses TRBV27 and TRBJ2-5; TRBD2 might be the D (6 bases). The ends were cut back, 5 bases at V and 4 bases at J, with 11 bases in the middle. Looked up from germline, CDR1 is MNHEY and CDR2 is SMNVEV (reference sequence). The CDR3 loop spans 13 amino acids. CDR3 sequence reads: CASSGGLIETQYF. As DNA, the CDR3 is TGTGCCAGCAGTGGAGGGTTAATAGAGACCCAGTACTTC.

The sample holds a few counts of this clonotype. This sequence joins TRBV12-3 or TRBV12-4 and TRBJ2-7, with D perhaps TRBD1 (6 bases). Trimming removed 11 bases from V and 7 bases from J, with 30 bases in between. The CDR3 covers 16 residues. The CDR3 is CASQGYLTGKAREQYF. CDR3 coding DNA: TGTGCCTCCCAGGGTTATCTGACAGGAAAAGCGCGGGAGCAGTACTTC.

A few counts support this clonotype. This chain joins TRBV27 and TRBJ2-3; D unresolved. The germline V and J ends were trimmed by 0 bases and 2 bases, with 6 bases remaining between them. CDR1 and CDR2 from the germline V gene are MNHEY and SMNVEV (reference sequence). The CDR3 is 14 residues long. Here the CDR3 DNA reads TGTGCCAGCAGTTTATCGGACCCCACAGATACGCAGTATTTT. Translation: CASSLSDPTDTQYF.

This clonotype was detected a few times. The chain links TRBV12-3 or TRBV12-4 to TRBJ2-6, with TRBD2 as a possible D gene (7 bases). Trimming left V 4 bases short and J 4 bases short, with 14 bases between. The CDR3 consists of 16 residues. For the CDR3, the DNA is TGTGCCAGCAGTTCCCCGGGGGGACAAGGGGCCAACGTCCTGACTTTC. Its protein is CASSSPGGQGANVLTF.

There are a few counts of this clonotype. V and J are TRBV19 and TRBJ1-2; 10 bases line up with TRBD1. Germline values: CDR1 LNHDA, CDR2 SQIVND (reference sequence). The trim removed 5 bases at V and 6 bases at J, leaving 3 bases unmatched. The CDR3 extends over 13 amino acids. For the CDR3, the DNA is TGTGCCAGTAGTCGTGGACAGGGGGATGGCTACACCTTC. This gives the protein CASSRGQGDGYTF. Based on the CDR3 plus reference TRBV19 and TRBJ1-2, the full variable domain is DGGITQSPKYLFRKEGQNVTLSCEQNLNHDAMYWYRQDPGQGLRLIYYSQIVNDFQKGDIAEGYSVSREKKESFPLTVTSAQKNPTAFYLCASSRGQGDGYTFGSGTRLTVV.

DNA of the CDR3: TGCAGTGCCCCCAGCGCCCGGGGGGGGAACACTGAAGCTTTCTTT. It is translated as CSAPSARGGNTEAFF. The chain carries TRBV20-1 and TRBJ1-1, with a tentative D call TRBD1 (5 bases). Germline CDR1 and CDR2: DFQATT and SNEGSKA (reference sequence). The CDR3 runs 15 residues. Trimming stripped 6 bases from V and 1 base from J, with 18 bases between.

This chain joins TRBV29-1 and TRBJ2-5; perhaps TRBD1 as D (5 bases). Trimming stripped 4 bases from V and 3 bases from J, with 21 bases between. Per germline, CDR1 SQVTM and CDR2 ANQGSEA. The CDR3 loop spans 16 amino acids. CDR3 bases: TGCAGCGTTGTGGGCAGGGTAGAATTTGTGGAAGAGACCCAGTACTTC. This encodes CSVVGRVEFVEETQYF. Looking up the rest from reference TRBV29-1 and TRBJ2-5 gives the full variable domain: SAVISQKPSRDICQRGTSLTIQCQVDSQVTMMFWYRQQPGQSLTLIATANQGSEATYESGFVIDKFPISRPNLTFSTLTVSNMSPEDSSIYLCSVVGRVEFVEETQYFGPGTRLLVL.

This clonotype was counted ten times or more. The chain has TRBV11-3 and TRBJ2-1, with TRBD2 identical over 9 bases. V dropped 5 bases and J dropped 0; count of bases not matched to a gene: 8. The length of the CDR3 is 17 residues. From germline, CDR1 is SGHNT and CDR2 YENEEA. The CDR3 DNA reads TGTGCCAGCAGCGTCCGGGGTAGCGGGAGCTCCTACAATGAGCAGTTCTTC. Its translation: CASSVRGSGSSYNEQFF.

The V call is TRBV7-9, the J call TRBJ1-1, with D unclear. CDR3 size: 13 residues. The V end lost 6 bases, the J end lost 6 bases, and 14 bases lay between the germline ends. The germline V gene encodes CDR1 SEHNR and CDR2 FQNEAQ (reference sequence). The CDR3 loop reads CASRGSVRAEAFF. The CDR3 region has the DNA TGTGCCAGCAGGGGTTCGGTGCGTGCTGAAGCTTTCTTT. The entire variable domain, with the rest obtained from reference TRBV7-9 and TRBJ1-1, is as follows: DTGVSQNPRHKITKRGQNVTFRCDPISEHNRLYWYRQTLGQGPEFLTYFQNEAQLEKSRLLSDRFSAERPKGSFSTLEIQRTEQGDSAMYLCASRGSVRAEAFFGQGTRLTVV.

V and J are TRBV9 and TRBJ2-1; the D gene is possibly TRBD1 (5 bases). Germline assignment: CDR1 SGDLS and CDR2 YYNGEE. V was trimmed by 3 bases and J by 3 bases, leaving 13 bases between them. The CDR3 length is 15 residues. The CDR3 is CASSADPDSYNEQFF. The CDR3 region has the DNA TGTGCCAGCAGCGCCGACCCAGACAGCTACAATGAGCAGTTCTTC.

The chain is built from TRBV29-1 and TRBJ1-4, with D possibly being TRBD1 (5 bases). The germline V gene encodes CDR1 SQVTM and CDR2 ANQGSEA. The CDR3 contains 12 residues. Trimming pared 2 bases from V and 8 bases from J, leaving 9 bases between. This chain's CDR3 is CSVEIRGEKLFF. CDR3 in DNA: TGCAGCGTTGAAATAAGGGGAGAAAAACTGTTTTTT.

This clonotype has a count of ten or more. DNA for the CDR3: TGTGCCATCAGAGGGACAGGGGAGGGCTATGGCTACACCTTC. It specifies CAIRGTGEGYGYTF. This chain joins TRBV10-3 and TRBJ1-2; 10 nucleotides line up with TRBD1. Germline CDR1 ENHRY, CDR2 SYGVKD. Trimming took 6 bases from V and 4 from J; bases not matched to a gene: 5. CDR3 length: 14 residues.

The CDR3 DNA is TGTGCCAGCAGTGAAGCGGGGGCCACAGATACGCAGTATTTT. Its translation is CASSEAGATDTQYF. The gene calls are TRBV2 and TRBJ2-3, with D maybe TRBD1 (6 bases). The CDR3 runs to 14 residues. From germline, CDR1 is SNHLY and CDR2 FYNNEI. Trimming pared 0 bases from V and 2 bases from J, leaving 6 bases between.

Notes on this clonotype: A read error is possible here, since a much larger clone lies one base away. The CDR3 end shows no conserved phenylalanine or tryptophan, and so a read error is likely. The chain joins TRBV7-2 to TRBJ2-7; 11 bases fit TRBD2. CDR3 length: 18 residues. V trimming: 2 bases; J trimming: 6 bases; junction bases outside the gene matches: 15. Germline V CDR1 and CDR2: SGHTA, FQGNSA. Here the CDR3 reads CASSLSVSGGARRTEQYL. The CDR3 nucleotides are TGTGCCAGCAGCTTATCGGTTAGCGGGGGGGCCCGGCGAACCGAGCAGTACCTC.

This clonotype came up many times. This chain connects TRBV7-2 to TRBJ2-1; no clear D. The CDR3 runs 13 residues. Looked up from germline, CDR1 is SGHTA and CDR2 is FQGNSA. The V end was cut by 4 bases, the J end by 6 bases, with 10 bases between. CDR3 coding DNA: TGTGCCAGCAGCTCCCGTCCCGTCAATGAGCAGTTCTTC. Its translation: CASSSRPVNEQFF.

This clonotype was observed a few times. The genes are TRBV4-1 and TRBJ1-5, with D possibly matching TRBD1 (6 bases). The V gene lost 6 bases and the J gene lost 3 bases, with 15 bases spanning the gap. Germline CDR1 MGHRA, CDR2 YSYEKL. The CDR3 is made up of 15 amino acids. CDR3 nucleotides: TGCGCCAGCAGTCGGGGGGACACCTTCAATCAGCCCCAGCATTTT. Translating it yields CASSRGDTFNQPQHF.

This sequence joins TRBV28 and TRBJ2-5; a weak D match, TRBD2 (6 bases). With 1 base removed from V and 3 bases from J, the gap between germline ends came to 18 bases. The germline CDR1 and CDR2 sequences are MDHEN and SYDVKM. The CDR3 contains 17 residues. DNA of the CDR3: TGTGCCAGCAGTTTATATATGCTAGCGATCCCGAAAGAGACCCAGTACTTC. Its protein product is CASSLYMLAIPKETQYF.